The 31 T cell receptor beta chains below were found in one sample sequenced in a study of OX40 agonist ivuxolimab in advanced cancers. TCRdb's copy holds only in-frame clones and misses some; the assay was immunoSEQ multiplex PCR. The table has about 73,000 clones, more than 80% seen once. The source was CD4+ or CD8+ T cells sorted from blood, collected in a trial of the OX40 agonist ivuxolimab. The receptors here all came from an adult with an advanced solid tumor such as melanoma, head and neck, liver or kidney cancer.

The genes are TRBV6-6 and TRBJ2-7, with D hard to call. The CDR3 is 14 amino acids. Germline CDR1 and CDR2: MNHNY and SVGAGI (reference sequence). V lost 6 bases to trimming and J lost 0 bases, with 12 bases between them. In DNA form, the CDR3 reads TGTGCCAGCAGGACGGCCGCGAGCTCCTACGAGCAGTACTTC. This sequence encodes CASRTAASSYEQYF.

This clone was found a few times. The rearrangement uses TRBV4-1 and TRBJ2-7, with a tentative D call TRBD2 (5 bases). Germline CDR1 reads MGHRA; CDR2 reads YSYEKL. The CDR3 runs 15 residues. Trimming took 1 base from V and 1 from J, leaving 11 bases between them. The CDR3: CASSQAGTMSYEQYF. The CDR3 DNA follows: TGCGCCAGCAGCCAAGCGGGAACAATGTCCTACGAGCAGTACTTC.

The V call is TRBV18, the J call TRBJ2-1, with D tentatively TRBD2 (7 bases). V dropped 3 bases and J dropped 8 bases, with 14 bases sitting between them. Germline V CDR1 and CDR2: KGHSH, LQKENI. CDR3 length: 14 residues. The CDR3 protein is CASSPNEGGDEQFF. The CDR3 coding sequence is TGTGCCAGCTCACCTAACGAGGGGGGGGATGAGCAGTTCTTC.

The chain employs TRBV5-4 and TRBJ2-1; D is uncertain. This CDR3 has 14 amino acids. With 1 base removed from V and 2 bases from J, the gap between germline ends came to 7 bases. Germline V gene sequence: CDR1 SGHNT, CDR2 YYREEE (reference sequence). CDR3 coding DNA: TGTGCCAGCAGCTTGTCAGGTCCCTACAATGAGCAGTTCTTC. Its protein product is CASSLSGPYNEQFF.

This clone is a singleton in its sample. V and J are TRBV7-2 and TRBJ1-4; D remains unclear. The CDR3 sequence is 12 residues long. Germline assignment: CDR1 SGHTA and CDR2 FQGNSA. Trimming cost V 2 bases and J 8 bases, with 6 bases left between them. The DNA for the CDR3 is TGTGCCAGCAGCTTAATGACAGAAAAACTGTTTTTT. The encoded protein is CASSLMTEKLFF.

The gene calls are TRBV2 and TRBJ2-7; D is tentatively TRBD1 or TRBD2 (6 bases each). V shed 6 bases and J shed 5 bases, with 17 bases lying between them. Germline-derived CDR1 and CDR2 are SNHLY and FYNNEI. The CDR3 is made up of 14 amino acids. The CDR3 DNA sequence: TGTGCCAGCAGGCCTGGGGGGCTCGGGAACGAGCAGTACTTC. Translating gives CASRPGGLGNEQYF.

A note on this clone: Sequence at one end of the junction differs from germline and may be a read error. The chain combines TRBV7-7 with TRBJ2-2; TRBD1 matches at 8 bases. The germline V gene encodes CDR1 SSHAT and CDR2 FNYEAQ (reference sequence). CDR3 length equals 15 residues. The CDR3 region is CASSSGQGSTGELFF. DNA of the CDR3: TGTGCTAGCAGCTCAGGACAGGGTAGCACCGGGGAGCTGTTTTTT.

CDR3 amino acids: CASSPDQNTEAFF. The DNA of the CDR3 is TGTGCCAGCTCACCGGACCAGAACACTGAAGCTTTCTTT. V is TRBV18 and J is TRBJ1-1, with D unresolved. Germline CDR1 and CDR2: KGHSH and LQKENI. The V gene lost 3 bases and the J gene lost 1 base, with 6 bases spanning the gap. CDR3 length equals 13 residues.

This clone has a single count. The gene calls are TRBV4-3 and TRBJ2-5; 8 bases line up with TRBD1. The J call is uncertain, as TRBJ2-7 better fits the DNA end. The CDR3 loop spans 18 amino acids. Germline CDR1 is LGHNA and CDR2 is YSLEER. CDR3 sequence (DNA): TGCGCCAGCAGCCAAGATCGGGTGGGGCAGGGGGCTTTTTACGAGCAGTACTTC. This sequence encodes CASSQDRVGQGAFYEQYF.

This sequence joins TRBV29-1 and TRBJ2-3, with 9 positions matching TRBD2. The CDR3 runs to 16 residues. V gave up 4 bases and J gave up 2 bases; unmatched junction bases: 10. Per germline, CDR1 SQVTM and CDR2 ANQGSEA. CDR3 loop: CSVGGTSRRFTDTQYF. In DNA, the CDR3 is TGCAGCGTTGGGGGGACTAGCAGGAGGTTCACAGATACGCAGTATTTT.

In nucleotides, the CDR3 is TGTGCCAGCAGTGAAGTAGGTTTGAGACAGACCTACGAGCAGTACTTC. Protein product: CASSEVGLRQTYEQYF. The chain recombines TRBV6-1 with TRBJ2-7; possible D gene TRBD1, 5 bases. Trimming left V 1 base short and J 2 bases short, with 15 bases between. This CDR3 is 16 amino acids long. Germline V gene data show CDR1 as MNHNS and CDR2 as SASEGT.

V and J are TRBV18 and TRBJ2-5; D unresolved. The CDR3 length is 13 residues. Germline assignment: CDR1 KGHSH and CDR2 LQKENI. V lost 2 bases and J 2 bases, leaving 6 bases between the germline ends. Written as DNA, the CDR3 is TGTGCCAGCTCACCAAAACAGCAAGAGACCCAGTACTTC. Amino acid sequence: CASSPKQQETQYF.

The chain is built from TRBV6-6 and TRBJ2-7, with D unclear. Between the trimmed V and J ends, which lost 6 bases and 3 bases, there was a span of 6 bases. The V gene's germline CDR1 is MNHNY and CDR2 SVGAGI (reference sequence). This CDR3 is 11 amino acids long. In nucleotides, the CDR3 is TGTGCCAGCAGCTATCACTACGAGCAGTACTTC. Protein product: CASSYHYEQYF.

The chain joins TRBV19 to TRBJ2-3; possibly TRBD1 for D (6 bases). V shed 5 bases and J shed 0 bases, with 12 bases lying between them. This CDR3 is 15 amino acids long. The germline gives CDR1 LNHDA, CDR2 SQIVND (reference sequence). The CDR3 DNA reads as TGTGCCAGTAGTGCCGGGACACCTAGCACAGATACGCAGTATTTT. Encoded protein: CASSAGTPSTDTQYF.

This chain links TRBV19 with TRBJ2-5, with no clear D. The CDR3 consists of 13 residues. V was trimmed by 11 bases and J by 3 bases, leaving 16 bases between them. CDR1 and CDR2 (germline): LNHDA, SQIVND (reference sequence). DNA of the CDR3: TGTGCCTGGGATAAACGGGTTAAAGAGACCCAGTACTTC. Amino acids: CAWDKRVKETQYF.

This chain joins TRBV19 and TRBJ2-7; 8 bases match TRBD1. The germline V gene encodes CDR1 LNHDA and CDR2 SQIVND (reference sequence). With V trimmed by 6 bases and J by 3 bases, 7 bases remained unmatched. The CDR3 has 14 residues. Written as DNA, the CDR3 is TGTGCCAGTAGAAGTCGAGGACAGGGCTACGAGCAGTACTTC. Translated: CASRSRGQGYEQYF. Full variable domain (missing parts from reference TRBV19 and TRBJ2-7): DGGITQSPKYLFRKEGQNVTLSCEQNLNHDAMYWYRQDPGQGLRLIYYSQIVNDFQKGDIAEGYSVSREKKESFPLTVTSAQKNPTAFYLCASRSRGQGYEQYFGPGTRLTVT.

This clone was counted a single time. This chain joins TRBV6-5 and TRBJ2-3; 10 bases are a match to TRBD2. The CDR3 totals 15 residues. V was pared by 6 bases and J by 2 bases, with 5 bases of the junction left unmatched. The germline CDR1 and CDR2 sequences are MNHEY and SVGAGI. For the CDR3, the DNA is TGTGCCAGCAGGAGCGGGAGGGAGACCACAGATACGCAGTATTTT. Encoded protein: CASRSGRETTDTQYF.

CDR3 protein: CASSIDPRGPSKGTQYF. For the CDR3, the DNA is TGTGCCAGTAGTATAGATCCCCGGGGACCTAGCAAGGGTACGCAGTATTTT. V and J are TRBV19 and TRBJ2-3, with D perhaps assigned TRBD1 or TRBD2 (5 bases each). With 0 bases removed from V and 8 bases from J, the gap between germline ends came to 21 bases. Germline V lookup: CDR1 LNHDA, CDR2 SQIVND (reference sequence). The CDR3 consists of 17 residues.

V usage is TRBV7-2 and J usage is TRBJ1-1; D is perhaps TRBD1 (6 bases). Per the germline V gene, CDR1 is SGHTA and CDR2 is FQGNSA. The V end lost 2 bases, the J end lost 3 bases, and 10 bases lay between the germline ends. The CDR3 sequence is 14 residues long. This chain's CDR3 is CASSLNSGDTEAFF. The CDR3 nucleotides read TGTGCCAGCAGCTTAAACTCAGGGGACACTGAAGCTTTCTTT.

The rearrangement joins TRBV11-3 to TRBJ2-6; 10 bases map to TRBD1. Germline assignment: CDR1 SGHNT and CDR2 YENEEA. Trimming removed 6 bases from V and 2 bases from J; junction bases left unmatched: 16. The CDR3 length is 20 residues. CDR3 in DNA: TGTGCCAGCAGTCCCTCCGGGACAGGGGAGCCTTCTCCTGGGGCCAACGTCCTGACTTTC. Protein: CASSPSGTGEPSPGANVLTF.

This chain uses TRBV28 with TRBJ2-5, with D perhaps matching TRBD2 (6 bases). Germline-derived CDR1 and CDR2 are MDHEN and SYDVKM. Trimming pared 4 bases from V and 4 bases from J, leaving 16 bases between. This CDR3 region has 15 residues. The CDR3 region has the DNA TGTGCCAGCAGTTCAAGTCGTGGAGGGATAGAGACCCAGTACTTC. This translates into CASSSSRGGIETQYF.

This chain connects TRBV7-9 to TRBJ2-5; 7 bases are a match to TRBD1. CDR1 is SEHNR and CDR2 is FQNEAQ in the germline V gene (reference sequence). The CDR3 runs 17 residues. V gave up 5 bases and J gave up 0 bases; unmatched junction bases: 12. In DNA, the CDR3 is TGTGCCAGCAGCAAGGGACAGACAAACTCCTACCAAGAGACCCAGTACTTC. Encoded protein: CASSKGQTNSYQETQYF.

The chain employs TRBV18 and TRBJ1-2; D is ambiguous. Germline CDR1 and CDR2: KGHSH and LQKENI. The length of the CDR3 is 17 residues. V gave up 3 bases and J gave up 2 bases, with 19 bases separating them. In DNA, the CDR3 is TGTGCCAGCTCACCCGAGACCCCCAGTCTGTTAAACTATGGCTACACCTTC. It specifies CASSPETPSLLNYGYTF.

V and J are TRBV18 and TRBJ1-2; D possibly corresponds to TRBD1 (6 bases). The germline gives CDR1 KGHSH, CDR2 LQKENI. Trimming took off 3 bases at V and 7 bases at J, with 21 bases between the two ends. The CDR3 is 16 residues long. CDR3 sequence reads: CASSPAGGAGIGGYTF. Written as DNA, the CDR3 is TGTGCCAGCTCACCGGCCGGGGGCGCGGGCATCGGTGGCTACACCTTC.

The chain uses TRBV30 and TRBJ1-1; D not certain. The CDR3 runs 12 residues. The germline V and J ends were trimmed by 3 bases and 0 bases, with 5 bases remaining between them. Per the germline V gene, CDR1 is GTSNPN and CDR2 is SVGIG (reference sequence). In DNA, the CDR3 is TGTGCCTGGAGACGAGTGAACACTGAAGCTTTCTTT. Its translation is CAWRRVNTEAFF.

This clone was seen only a few times. The chain combines TRBV6-1 with TRBJ1-2; D unclear. The CDR3 runs 8 residues. Germline CDR1 reads MNHNS; CDR2 reads SASEGT. Trimming pared 4 bases from V and 14 bases from J, leaving 5 bases between. The CDR3 bases are TGTGCCAGCAGTGTTCAGACCTTC. This encodes CASSVQTF.

V gene TRBV6-5 combines with J gene TRBJ2-1; D is unclear. V was cut by 5 bases and J by 4 bases, with 3 bases left in between. This CDR3 contains 11 residues. Germline V gives CDR1 MNHEY, CDR2 SVGAGI. The CDR3 loop is CASSQYNEQFF. Here the CDR3 DNA reads TGTGCCAGCAGTCAATACAATGAGCAGTTCTTC.

The V and J genes are TRBV19 and TRBJ2-5; D might be TRBD2 (5 bases). The germline gives CDR1 LNHDA, CDR2 SQIVND (reference sequence). Trimming took off 1 base at V and 1 base at J, with 7 bases between the two ends. The CDR3 spans 14 residues. The CDR3 DNA reads TGTGCCAGTAGTATAGCGGGGTCCCAAGAGACCCAGTACTTC. Residues: CASSIAGSQETQYF.

The chain employs TRBV7-8 and TRBJ1-5; 8 positions match TRBD1. Unmatched junction bases numbered 8, after V lost 5 bases and J lost 5 bases. Per germline, CDR1 SGHVS and CDR2 FQNEAQ. There are 15 residues in the CDR3. CDR3 loop: CASSLLQGVDQPQHF. The CDR3, as DNA: TGTGCCAGCAGCCTCCTACAGGGGGTAGATCAGCCCCAGCATTTT.

This sequence joins TRBV5-1 and TRBJ2-3; 7 nucleotides match TRBD1. Germline loops: CDR1 SGHRS, CDR2 YFSETQ. The CDR3 length is 17 residues. After removal of 3 bases from V and 4 bases from J, the junction contained 14 bases not matched to a gene. In DNA form, the CDR3 reads TGCGCCAGCAGCTCCATCCTACAGGGGATGGGTGCAGATACGCAGTATTTT. This encodes CASSSILQGMGADTQYF. Complete variable domain (other parts from reference TRBV5-1 and TRBJ2-3): KAGVTQTPRYLIKTRGQQVTLSCSPISGHRSVSWYQQTPGQGLQFLFEYFSETQRNKGNFPGRFSGRQFSNSRSEMNVSTLELGDSALYLCASSSILQGMGADTQYFGPGTRLTVL.

The chain is built from TRBV7-9 and TRBJ2-3, with a weak D call TRBD2 (6 bases). The germline gives CDR1 SEHNR, CDR2 FQNEAQ (reference sequence). The CDR3 is 14 amino acids. The V and J ends lost 5 bases and 0 bases respectively, with 9 bases between them. DNA of the CDR3: TGTGCCAGCAGCCGAGCGGGTAGCACAGATACGCAGTATTTT. The encoded protein is CASSRAGSTDTQYF.